A selection of T cell receptor beta chains follows, all from one sample in a study of blood T cells in healthy people across ages. A single record per CDR3 protein comes from TCRdb applying MiXCR to the 5' RACE reads. This sample has approximately 800,000 distinct CDR3 sequences, with more than 45% found just once. Sequenced: blood. All receptors derive from a man aged 30-40 years in good health. The CDR3 runs from the conserved cysteine through the conserved F or W. The D gene is left open where the match is weak. Size is omitted from some rows. Given values are once, few, many or a class for expanded clones.

NA TRBJ1-6 TRBV12-3/TRBV12-4 NA TGTGCCAGCAGTACCCAATCTGGGCGGAATTCACCCCTCCACTTT CASSTQSGRNSPLHF
NA TRBJ2-1 TRBV4-2 NA TGTGCCAGCAGCCAAGATCCTAATGAGCAGTTCTTC CASSQDPNEQFF
NA TRBJ2-3 TRBV4-2 NA TGTGCCAGCAGCCAAATCCCCAGGGACACGACGGCGGATACGCAGTATTTT CASSQIPRDTTADTQYF
NA TRBJ2-3 TRBV11-1 few TGTGCCAGCAGCCGACAGCACGCCGATACGCAGTATTTT CASSRQHADTQYF
TRBD2 TRBJ2-1 TRBV9 once TGTGCCAGCAGCGGCCCTCCGCGGACTAGCGGTTCCTACAATGAGCAGTTCTTC CASSGPPRTSGSYNEQFF
NA TRBJ1-5 TRBV5-1 few TGCGCCGTAAGCCTCGGTAGGCGGGTGCTGGGGCCCCAGCATTTT CAVSLGRRVLGPQHF
TRBD2 TRBJ2-3 TRBV4-3 NA TGCGCCAGCAGCCAAGCACCGGGACTAGCCAGCGATACGCAGTATTTT CASSQAPGLASDTQYF
NA TRBJ1-5 TRBV10-3 NA TGTGCCATCAGTGGAGGGGTACGGAGCAATCAGCCCCAGCATTTT CAISGGVRSNQPQHF
NA TRBJ2-2 TRBV28 NA TGTGCCAGCAGCCCCGGGGACCAATACGGGGAGCTGTTTTTT CASSPGDQYGELFF
TRBD1 TRBJ2-7 TRBV20-1 few TGCAGTGCCCGAGGGGACAGCAGAGATGAGCAGTACTTC CSARGDSRDEQYF